This T cell receptor beta chain was identified in a study of OX40 agonist ivuxolimab in advanced cancers. At the level of the study: Partial responses were achieved by three patients: one hepatocellular carcinoma, two cutaneous melanoma. General study points: Expanded clones were, on average, more numerous in CD8+ T cells than in CD4+.

Individuals having autoimmune disease history or systemic immunosuppression were not enrolled. A single count supports this clone. The antigen is undetermined. Clones were read by immunoSEQ multiplex PCR, and TCRdb kept only the in-frame ones, dropping some. The sample shows about 16,000 clones, 70% to 90% of them seen only once. Sequencing used CD4+ or CD8+ T cells sorted from blood, obtained in a trial of the OX40 agonist ivuxolimab. The receptor was isolated from an adult with an advanced solid tumor such as melanoma, head and neck, liver or kidney cancer.

The CDR3 region is CASSQEGESYNEQFF. The CDR3 DNA sequence: TGTGCCAGCAGCCAGGAGGGGGAATCCTACAATGAGCAGTTCTTC. The chain uses TRBV9 and TRBJ2-1; D may match TRBD1 or TRBD2 (6 bases each). This CDR3 has 15 residues. In germline, CDR1 is SGDLS, CDR2 YYNGEE. V lost 4 bases, J lost 1 base, and 12 bases lay in between.